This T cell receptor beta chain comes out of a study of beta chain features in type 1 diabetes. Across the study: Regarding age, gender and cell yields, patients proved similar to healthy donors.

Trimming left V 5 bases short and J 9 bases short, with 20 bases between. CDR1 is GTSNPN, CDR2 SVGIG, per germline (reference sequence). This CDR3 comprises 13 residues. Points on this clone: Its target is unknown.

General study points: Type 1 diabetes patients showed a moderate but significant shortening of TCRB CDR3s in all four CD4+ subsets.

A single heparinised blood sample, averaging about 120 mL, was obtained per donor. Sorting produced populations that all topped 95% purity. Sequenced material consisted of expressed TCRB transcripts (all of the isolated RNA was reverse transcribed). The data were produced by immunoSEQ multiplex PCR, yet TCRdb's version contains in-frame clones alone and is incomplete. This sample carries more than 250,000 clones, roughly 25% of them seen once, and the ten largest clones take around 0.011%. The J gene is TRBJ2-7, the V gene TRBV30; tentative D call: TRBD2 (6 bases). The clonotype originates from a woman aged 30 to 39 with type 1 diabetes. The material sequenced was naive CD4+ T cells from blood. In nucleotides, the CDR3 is TGTGCCTGGGGACTATCCTCCCCCGCGGGGCAGTACTTC. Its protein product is CAWGLSSPAGQYF.